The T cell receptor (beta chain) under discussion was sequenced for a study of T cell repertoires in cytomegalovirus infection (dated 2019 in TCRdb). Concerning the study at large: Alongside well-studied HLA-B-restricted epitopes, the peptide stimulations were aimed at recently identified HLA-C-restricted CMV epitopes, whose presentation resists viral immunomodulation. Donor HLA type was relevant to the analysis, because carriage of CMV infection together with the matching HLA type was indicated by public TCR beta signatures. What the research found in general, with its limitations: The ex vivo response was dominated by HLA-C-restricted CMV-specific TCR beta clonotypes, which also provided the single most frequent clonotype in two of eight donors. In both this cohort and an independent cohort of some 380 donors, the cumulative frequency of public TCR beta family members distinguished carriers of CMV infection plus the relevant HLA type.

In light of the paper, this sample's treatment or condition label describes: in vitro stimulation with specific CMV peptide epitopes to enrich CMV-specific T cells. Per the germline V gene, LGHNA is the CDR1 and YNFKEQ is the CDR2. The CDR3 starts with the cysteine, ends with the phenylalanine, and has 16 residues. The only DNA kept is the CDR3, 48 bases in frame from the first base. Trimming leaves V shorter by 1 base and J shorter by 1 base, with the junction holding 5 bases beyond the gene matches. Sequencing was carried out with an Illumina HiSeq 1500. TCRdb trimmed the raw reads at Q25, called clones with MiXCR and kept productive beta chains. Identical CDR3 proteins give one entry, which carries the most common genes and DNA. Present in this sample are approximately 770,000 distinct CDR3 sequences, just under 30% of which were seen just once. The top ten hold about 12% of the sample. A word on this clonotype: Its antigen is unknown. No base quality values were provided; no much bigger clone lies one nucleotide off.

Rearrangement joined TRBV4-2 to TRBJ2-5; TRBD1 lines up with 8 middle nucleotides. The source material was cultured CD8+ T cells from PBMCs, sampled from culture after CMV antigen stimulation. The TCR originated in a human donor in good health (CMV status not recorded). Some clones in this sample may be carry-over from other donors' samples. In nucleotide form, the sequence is TGTGCCAGCAGCCAAGGGAACAGGGGGATCCAAGAGACCCAGTACTTC. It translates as CASSQGNRGIQETQYF.